This T cell receptor (beta chain) was identified during a study of shared clonotypes between healthy human individuals. Study overall: A couple of female and a few male donors aged 18 to 49 were enrolled.

Sequencing used immunoSEQ multiplex PCR; TCRdb keeps in-frame clones, though not all of them. This sample has about 510,000 clones, with about four fifths found just once. This CDR3 spans 13 amino acids. The V gene lost 1 base and the J gene lost 2 bases, with 9 bases spanning the gap. The germline V gene has CDR1 SQVTM and CDR2 ANQGSEA. This chain uses TRBV29-1 with TRBJ2-7; no clear D gene. The receptor's source is a woman in her forties in good health. Some clones in this sample may be carry-over from other donors' samples. Sequenced input: PBMCs. DNA for the CDR3: TGCAGCGTTGAAGCCCAGGCCCCCTACGAGCAGTACTTC. Residues: CSVEAQAPYEQYF.